The clone carrying this TCR beta chain was observed a single time. Per germline, CDR1 MDHEN and CDR2 SYDVKM. V dropped 6 bases and J dropped 10 bases, with 22 bases sitting between them. The CDR3 has 14 amino acids. The data were taken from a study of blood T cells in healthy people across ages. Primed by a sample-barcoded 5' primer and a J-beta primer mix, a second PCR proceeded for roughly 6 to 12 cycles. TCRdb itself ran the 5' RACE reads through MiXCR, one entry per CDR3 protein. This sample has 1.8 million or so distinct CDR3 sequences, with approximately 40% found just once. Sequencing was performed on blood. The clonotype originates from a human donor in good health. The chain recombines TRBV28 with TRBJ2-7, with D possibly TRBD1 on 6 matching bases. Written as DNA, the CDR3 is TGTGCCAGCAGAGACCCCCAGGGGACGGTAATTCAGTACTTC. Encoded protein: CASRDPQGTVIQYF. The entire variable domain, with the rest obtained from reference TRBV28 and TRBJ2-7, is as follows: DVKVTQSSRYLVKRTGEKVFLECVQDMDHENMFWYRQDPGLGLRLIYFSYDVKMKEKGDIPEGYSVSREKKERFSLILESASTNQTSMYLCASRDPQGTVIQYFGPGTRLTVT.